This TCR beta chain was sequenced in a study of blood T cell repertoires in COVID-19. Study background: Sites across the United States, Italy and Spain contributed samples from acute and convalescent COVID-19.

J gave up 2 bases and V 3 bases, and 7 bases lay outside the gene matches. The germline CDR1 and CDR2 sequences are MGHRA and YSYEKL. The CDR3 spans 16 residues. Only in-frame clones appear in the TCRdb table, and some are missing; sequencing was by immunoSEQ multiplex PCR. The sample shows about 210,000 clones, about 86% of them seen only once. The sample comprised peripheral blood. This receptor was obtained from a man between 18 and 29 years old with active or convalescent COVID-19. The chain couples TRBV4-1 to TRBJ2-7, with 10 bases lining up with TRBD2. Here the CDR3 reads CASSQVIAGGPYEQYF. The CDR3 coding sequence is TGCGCCAGCAGCCAGGTTATAGCGGGAGGACCCTACGAGCAGTACTTC.